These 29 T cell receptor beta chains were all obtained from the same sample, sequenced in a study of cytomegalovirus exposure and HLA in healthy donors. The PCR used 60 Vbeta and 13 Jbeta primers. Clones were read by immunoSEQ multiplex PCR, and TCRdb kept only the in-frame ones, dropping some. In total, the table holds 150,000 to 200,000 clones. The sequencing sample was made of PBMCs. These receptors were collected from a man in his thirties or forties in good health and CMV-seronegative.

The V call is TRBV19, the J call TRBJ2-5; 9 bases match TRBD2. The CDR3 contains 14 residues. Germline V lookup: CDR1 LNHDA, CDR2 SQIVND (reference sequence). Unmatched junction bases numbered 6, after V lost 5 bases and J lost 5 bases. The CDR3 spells CASSRTSVGETQYF. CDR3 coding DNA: TGTGCCAGTAGTCGGACTAGCGTTGGGGAGACCCAGTACTTC.

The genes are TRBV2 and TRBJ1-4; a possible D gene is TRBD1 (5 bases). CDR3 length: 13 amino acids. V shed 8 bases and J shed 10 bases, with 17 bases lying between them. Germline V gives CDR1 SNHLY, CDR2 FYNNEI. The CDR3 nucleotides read TGTGCCAGCGGTGGGGACTTGGGCGTAAAACTGTTTTTT. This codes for CASGGDLGVKLFF.

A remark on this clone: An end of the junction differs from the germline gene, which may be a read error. The CDR3 region is CASSWTGNSEAFF. The CDR3 DNA sequence: TGTGCCAGCAGTTGGACAGGGAACTCTGAAGCTTTCTTT. V and J are TRBV7-9 and TRBJ1-1; 8 nucleotides match TRBD1. Germline values: CDR1 SEHNR, CDR2 FQNEAQ (reference sequence). CDR3 length: 13 amino acids.

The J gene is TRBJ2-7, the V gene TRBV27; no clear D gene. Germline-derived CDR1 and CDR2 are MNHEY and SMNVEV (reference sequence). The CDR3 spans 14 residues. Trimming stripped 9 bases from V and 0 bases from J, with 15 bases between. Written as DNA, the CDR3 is TGTGCCAGTCGGTCCTTTACTGGCTCCTACGAGCAGTACTTC. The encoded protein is CASRSFTGSYEQYF.

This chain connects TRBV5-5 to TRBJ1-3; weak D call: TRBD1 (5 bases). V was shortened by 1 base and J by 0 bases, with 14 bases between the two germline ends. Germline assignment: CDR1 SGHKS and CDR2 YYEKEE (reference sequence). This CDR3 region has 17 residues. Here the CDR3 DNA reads TGTGCCAGCAGCTTGTGGGTTTCGGGGGACTCTGGAAACACCATATATTTT. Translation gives CASSLWVSGDSGNTIYF.

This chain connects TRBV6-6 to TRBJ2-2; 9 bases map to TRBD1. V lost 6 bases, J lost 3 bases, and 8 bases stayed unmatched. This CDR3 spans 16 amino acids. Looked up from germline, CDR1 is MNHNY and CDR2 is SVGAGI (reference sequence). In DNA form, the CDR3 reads TGTGCCAGCAGCTACCCCGGGACAGGGCACACCGGGGAGCTGTTTTTT. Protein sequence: CASSYPGTGHTGELFF.

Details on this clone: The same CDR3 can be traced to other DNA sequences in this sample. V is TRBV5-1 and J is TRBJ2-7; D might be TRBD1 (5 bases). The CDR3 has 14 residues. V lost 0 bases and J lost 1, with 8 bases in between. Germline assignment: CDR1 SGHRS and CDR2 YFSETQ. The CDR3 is CASSLVSGSYEQYF. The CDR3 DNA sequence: TGCGCCAGCAGCTTGGTTTCAGGGTCCTACGAGCAGTACTTC.

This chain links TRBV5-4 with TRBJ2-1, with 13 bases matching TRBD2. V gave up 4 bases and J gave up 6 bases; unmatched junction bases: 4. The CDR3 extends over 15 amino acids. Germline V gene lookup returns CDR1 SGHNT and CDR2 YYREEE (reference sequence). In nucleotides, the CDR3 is TGTGCCAGCAGCCTGGGGACTAGCGGGACCAATGAGCAGTTCTTC. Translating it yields CASSLGTSGTNEQFF.

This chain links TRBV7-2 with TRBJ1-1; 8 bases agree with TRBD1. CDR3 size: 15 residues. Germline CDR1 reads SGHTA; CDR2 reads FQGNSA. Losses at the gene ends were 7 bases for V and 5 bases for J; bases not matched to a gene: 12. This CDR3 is CASILGSGGGTEAFF. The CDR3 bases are TGTGCCAGCATCTTGGGGTCAGGGGGCGGGACTGAAGCTTTCTTT.

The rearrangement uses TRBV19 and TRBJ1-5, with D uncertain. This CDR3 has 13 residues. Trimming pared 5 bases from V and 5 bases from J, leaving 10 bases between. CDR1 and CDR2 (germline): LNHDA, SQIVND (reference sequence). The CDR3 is CASSAHTDQPQHF. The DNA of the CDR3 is TGTGCCAGTAGTGCCCATACAGATCAGCCCCAGCATTTT.

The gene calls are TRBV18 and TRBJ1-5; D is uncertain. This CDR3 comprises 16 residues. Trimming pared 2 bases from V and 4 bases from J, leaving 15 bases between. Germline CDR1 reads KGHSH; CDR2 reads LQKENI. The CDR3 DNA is TGTGCCAGCTCACCAGCGGGGAATAGGCAAAATCAGCCCCAGCATTTT. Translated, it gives CASSPAGNRQNQPQHF. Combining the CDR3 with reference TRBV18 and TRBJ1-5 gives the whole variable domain NAGVMQNPRHLVRRRGQEARLRCSPMKGHSHVYWYRQLPEEGLKFMVYLQKENIIDESGMPKERFSAEFPKEGPSILRIQQVVRGDSAAYFCASSPAGNRQNQPQHFGDGTRLSIL.

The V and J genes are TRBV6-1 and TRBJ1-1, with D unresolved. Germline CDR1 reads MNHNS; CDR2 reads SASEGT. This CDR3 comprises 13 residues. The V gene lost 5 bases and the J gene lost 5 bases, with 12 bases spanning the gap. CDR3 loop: CASSFGGRTEAFF. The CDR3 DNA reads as TGTGCCAGCAGTTTTGGAGGGAGGACTGAAGCTTTCTTT.

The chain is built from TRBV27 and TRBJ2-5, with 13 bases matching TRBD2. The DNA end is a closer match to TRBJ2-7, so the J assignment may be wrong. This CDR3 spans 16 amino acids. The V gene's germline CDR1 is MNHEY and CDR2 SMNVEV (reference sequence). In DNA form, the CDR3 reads TGTGCCAGCAGTTCCCGGACTAGCGGGAGCTTCTACGAGCAGTACTTC. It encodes CASSSRTSGSFYEQYF.

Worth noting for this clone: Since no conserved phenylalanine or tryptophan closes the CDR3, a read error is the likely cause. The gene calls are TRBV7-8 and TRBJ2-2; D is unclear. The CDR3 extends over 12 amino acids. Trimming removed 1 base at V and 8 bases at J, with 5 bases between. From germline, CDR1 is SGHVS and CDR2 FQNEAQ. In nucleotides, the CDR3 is TGTGCCAGCAGCTTAGTTTCTGGGGAGCTGTTTTCT. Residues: CASSLVSGELFS.

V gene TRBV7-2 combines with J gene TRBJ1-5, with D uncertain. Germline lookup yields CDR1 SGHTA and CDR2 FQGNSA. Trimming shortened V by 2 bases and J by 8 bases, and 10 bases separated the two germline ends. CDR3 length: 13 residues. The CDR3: CASSLTVAEPQHF. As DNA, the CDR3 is TGTGCCAGCAGCTTAACTGTCGCGGAGCCCCAGCATTTT.

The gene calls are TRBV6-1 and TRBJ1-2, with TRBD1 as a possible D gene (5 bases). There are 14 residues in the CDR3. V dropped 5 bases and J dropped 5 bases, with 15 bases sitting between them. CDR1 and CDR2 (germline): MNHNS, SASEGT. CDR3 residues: CASSLLGGGYGYTF. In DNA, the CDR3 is TGTGCCAGCAGTTTGCTTGGGGGGGGTTATGGCTACACCTTC.

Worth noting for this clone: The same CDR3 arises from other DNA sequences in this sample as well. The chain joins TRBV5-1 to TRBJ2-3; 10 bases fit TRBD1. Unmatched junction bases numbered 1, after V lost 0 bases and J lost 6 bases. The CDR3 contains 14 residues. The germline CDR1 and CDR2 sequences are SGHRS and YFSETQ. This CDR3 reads CASSLGQGADTQYF. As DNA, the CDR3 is TGCGCCAGCAGCTTGGGACAGGGGGCGGATACGCAGTATTTT.

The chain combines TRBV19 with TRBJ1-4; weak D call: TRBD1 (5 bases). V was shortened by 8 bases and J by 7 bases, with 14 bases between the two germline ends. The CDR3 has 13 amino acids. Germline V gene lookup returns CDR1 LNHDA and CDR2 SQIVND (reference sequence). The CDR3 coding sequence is TGTGCCAGTGGGACTCCCTCGCGTGAAAAACTGTTTTTT. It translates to CASGTPSREKLFF.

The CDR3, as DNA: TGCGCCAGCAGCTTGGGGACTAACGGCTACGAGCAGTACTTC. Translated, it gives CASSLGTNGYEQYF. The chain uses TRBV5-1 and TRBJ2-7, with D tentatively TRBD2 (6 bases). The V gene's germline CDR1 is SGHRS and CDR2 YFSETQ. The germline V and J ends were trimmed by 0 bases and 3 bases, with 10 bases remaining between them. The CDR3 has 14 amino acids.

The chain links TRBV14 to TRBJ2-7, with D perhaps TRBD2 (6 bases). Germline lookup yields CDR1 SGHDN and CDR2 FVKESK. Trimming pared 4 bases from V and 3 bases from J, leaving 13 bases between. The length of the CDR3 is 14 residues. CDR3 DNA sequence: TGTGCCAGCAGCCCTTGGAGGGAGGACTACGAGCAGTACTTC. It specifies CASSPWREDYEQYF.

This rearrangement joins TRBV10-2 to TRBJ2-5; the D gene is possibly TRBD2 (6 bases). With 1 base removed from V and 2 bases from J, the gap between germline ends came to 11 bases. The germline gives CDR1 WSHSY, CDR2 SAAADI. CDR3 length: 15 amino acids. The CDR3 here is CASSEWAGLQETQYF. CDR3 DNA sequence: TGCGCCAGCAGTGAGTGGGCGGGGTTACAAGAGACCCAGTACTTC.

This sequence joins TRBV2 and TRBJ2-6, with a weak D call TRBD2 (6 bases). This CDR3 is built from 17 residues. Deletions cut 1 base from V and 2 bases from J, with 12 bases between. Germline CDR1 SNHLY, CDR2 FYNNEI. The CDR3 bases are TGTGCCAGCAGTGAAGACAGGACTACGCCTGGGGCCAACGTCCTGACTTTC. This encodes CASSEDRTTPGANVLTF.

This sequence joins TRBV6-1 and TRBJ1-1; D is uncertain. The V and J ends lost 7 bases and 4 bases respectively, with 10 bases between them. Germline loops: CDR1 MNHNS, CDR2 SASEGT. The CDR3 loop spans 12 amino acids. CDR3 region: CASKLRVTEAFF. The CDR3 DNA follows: TGTGCCAGCAAATTGCGGGTCACTGAAGCTTTCTTT.

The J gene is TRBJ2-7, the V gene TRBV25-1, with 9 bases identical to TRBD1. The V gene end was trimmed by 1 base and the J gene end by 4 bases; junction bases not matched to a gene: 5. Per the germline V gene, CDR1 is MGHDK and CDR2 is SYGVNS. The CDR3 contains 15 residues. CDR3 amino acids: CASSEFAGTGYEQYF. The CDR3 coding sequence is TGTGCCAGCAGTGAATTTGCAGGGACAGGGTACGAGCAGTACTTC.

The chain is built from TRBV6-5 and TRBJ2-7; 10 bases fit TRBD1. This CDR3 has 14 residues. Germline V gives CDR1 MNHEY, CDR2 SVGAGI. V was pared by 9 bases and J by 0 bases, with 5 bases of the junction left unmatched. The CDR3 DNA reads TGTGCCAGTAGGACAGGGGGTATCTCCTACGAGCAGTACTTC. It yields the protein CASRTGGISYEQYF.

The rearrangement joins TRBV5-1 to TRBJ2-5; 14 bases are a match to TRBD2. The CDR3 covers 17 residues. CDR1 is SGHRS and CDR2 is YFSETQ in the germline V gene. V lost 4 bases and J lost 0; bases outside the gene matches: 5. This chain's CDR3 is CASSVSGLAGDQETQYF. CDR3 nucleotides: TGCGCCAGCAGCGTGTCGGGACTAGCGGGAGACCAAGAGACCCAGTACTTC.

The CDR3 spells CASSDRWSYEQYF. The CDR3 DNA is TGTGCCAGCAGTGACAGGTGGTCCTACGAGCAGTACTTC. The chain has TRBV6-1 and TRBJ2-7; D is ambiguous. Germline V lookup: CDR1 MNHNS, CDR2 SASEGT. CDR3 length: 13 residues. V dropped 3 bases and J dropped 1 base, with 7 bases sitting between them.

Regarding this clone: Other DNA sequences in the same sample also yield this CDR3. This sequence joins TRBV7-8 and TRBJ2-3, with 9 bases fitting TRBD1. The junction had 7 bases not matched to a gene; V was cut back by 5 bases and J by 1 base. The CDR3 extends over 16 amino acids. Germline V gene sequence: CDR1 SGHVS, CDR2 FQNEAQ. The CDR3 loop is CASSRTGGFGTDTQYF. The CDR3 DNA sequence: TGTGCCAGCAGCAGAACAGGGGGCTTCGGCACAGATACGCAGTATTTT.

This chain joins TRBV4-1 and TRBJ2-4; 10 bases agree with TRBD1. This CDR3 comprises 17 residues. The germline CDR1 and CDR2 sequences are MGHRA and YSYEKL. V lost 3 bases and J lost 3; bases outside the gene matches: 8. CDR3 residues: CASSHSGTGVGKNIQYF. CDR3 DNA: TGCGCCAGCAGCCACTCCGGGACAGGGGTGGGCAAAAACATTCAGTACTTC.